The 8 T cell receptor beta chains presented below share a single source sample, sequenced in a study of T-cell reconstitution after alpha-beta-depleted transplantation in children. TCRbeta library preparation incorporated unique molecular identifiers. A single record per CDR3 protein comes from TCRdb applying MiXCR to the PCR reads. The sample contains roughly 590,000 distinct CDR3 sequences, over 15% of which appear only once. Sequencing was performed on PBMCs from the stem cell graft donor, taken from the stem cell graft. These receptors all stem from a human donor who donated a stem cell graft to a child with acute myeloid leukemia.

V usage is TRBV21-1 and J usage is TRBJ1-4; the table's D call TRBD1 went unverified against the DNA. TRBV21-1 is termed a pseudogene. The CDR3 is 15 residues long. CDR3 region: CASSKRGGPNEKLFF. The DNA of the CDR3 is TGTGCCAGCAGCAAACGCGGGGGGCCTAATGAAAAACTGTTTTTT.

This clonotype was recorded many times. In DNA form, the CDR3 reads TGCAGTGCCCTCAAAATGGCGGGGGGTTACGAGACCCAGTACTTC. It encodes CSALKMAGGYETQYF. This chain connects TRBV20-1 to TRBJ2-5; 8 bases align to TRBD2. J was trimmed by 5 bases and V by 6 bases; bases with no gene match: 14. Germline V gene sequence: CDR1 DFQATT, CDR2 SNEGSKA (reference sequence). There are 15 residues in the CDR3.

This clonotype was seen more than once but under ten times. V is TRBV12-3 or TRBV12-4 and J is TRBJ1-5, with TRBD1 as a possible D gene (6 bases). Between the trimmed V and J ends, which lost 5 bases and 5 bases, there was a span of 13 bases. This CDR3 has 14 amino acids. The CDR3 DNA follows: TGTGCCAGCAGTCCCGGGACAAAAGATCAGCCCCAGCATTTT. Its protein is CASSPGTKDQPQHF.

This clonotype showed up many times. The V gene is TRBV29-1, the J gene TRBJ2-3; D might be TRBD1 (5 bases). Trimming left V 0 bases short and J 1 base short, with 14 bases between. Germline V gene lookup returns CDR1 SQVTM and CDR2 ANQGSEA. There are 16 residues in the CDR3. The CDR3 DNA follows: TGCAGCGTTGAAGATCTACAGGAGCTCCGCACAGATACGCAGTATTTT. It yields the protein CSVEDLQELRTDTQYF.

The chain uses TRBV7-3 and TRBJ2-6; D is undetermined. Germline V gives CDR1 SGHTA, CDR2 FQGTGA. The CDR3 spans 16 residues. Trimming took off 5 bases at V and 2 bases at J, with 13 bases between the two ends. The CDR3 loop reads CASSRQGFPGANVLTF. The CDR3 nucleotides read TGTGCCAGCAGCCGCCAAGGTTTTCCTGGGGCCAACGTCCTGACTTTC.

This clonotype was counted at least ten times. CDR3 nucleotides: TGCAGTGCCTCCTGGACCGGGGGATCCGATACGCAGTATTTT. It is translated as CSASWTGGSDTQYF. V and J are TRBV20-1 and TRBJ2-3, with D perhaps TRBD2 (6 bases). Looked up from germline, CDR1 is DFQATT and CDR2 is SNEGSKA (reference sequence). The V gene lost 6 bases and the J gene lost 6 bases, with 19 bases spanning the gap. The CDR3 runs 14 residues.

The V gene is TRBV6-2 or TRBV6-3, the J gene TRBJ2-7, with 7 bases lining up with TRBD2. The V and J ends lost 4 bases and 0 bases, in that order; junction bases with no gene match: 12. The CDR3 is 17 amino acids. Germline CDR1 reads MNHEY; CDR2 reads SVGEGT. CDR3 in amino acids: CASSSPPRGLLSYEQYF. CDR3 DNA sequence: TGTGCCAGCAGTTCACCGCCCCGGGGACTACTCTCCTACGAGCAGTACTTC.

This clonotype came up many times. This rearrangement joins TRBV10-3 to TRBJ1-1, with D perhaps TRBD1 (6 bases). The CDR3 runs to 14 residues. V was pared by 6 bases and J by 0 bases, with 11 bases between. Germline V CDR1 and CDR2: ENHRY, SYGVKD. The CDR3 region is CAIRLGQMNTEAFF. CDR3 DNA: TGTGCCATCAGATTGGGACAAATGAACACTGAAGCTTTCTTT.